Shown below are 14 T cell receptor beta chains from a single sample sequenced in a study of beta chain features in type 1 diabetes. Since all of the isolated RNA was reverse transcribed, expressed TCRB transcripts were what got sequenced. Some clones are missing from TCRdb's copy, which holds only in-frame ones; the method was immunoSEQ multiplex PCR. Of 900,000 or so clones listed, roughly 17% are singletons. Specimen: naive CD4+ T cells from blood. All receptors come from a woman between 18 and 30 years old in good health.

The gene calls are TRBV15 and TRBJ2-1, with no clear D. The CDR3 totals 16 residues. Germline CDR1 is LNHNV and CDR2 is YYDKDF (reference sequence). V lost 6 bases to trimming and J lost 0 bases, with 15 bases between them. CDR3: CATRDVARSSYNEQFF. The CDR3, as DNA: TGTGCCACCAGGGACGTAGCTAGGAGCTCCTACAATGAGCAGTTCTTC.

This clone was observed a handful of times. V and J are TRBV5-1 and TRBJ2-2; tentatively, D is TRBD1 (5 bases). Germline-derived CDR1 and CDR2 are SGHRS and YFSETQ. The CDR3 covers 14 residues. V lost 4 bases and J lost 9, with 16 bases in between. The CDR3 coding sequence is TGCGCCAGCAGCCAATCTGGGGCAGTGAGGGAGCTGTTTTTT. Amino acids: CASSQSGAVRELFF.

The chain joins TRBV18 to TRBJ2-7; the match to TRBD1 covers 7 bases. Germline V gene lookup returns CDR1 KGHSH and CDR2 LQKENI. The CDR3 contains 16 residues. V lost 3 bases, J lost 0 bases, and 8 bases stayed unmatched. The CDR3 loop is CASSPHDRASSYEQYF. The DNA for the CDR3 is TGTGCCAGCTCACCTCATGACAGGGCGAGCTCCTACGAGCAGTACTTC.

The sample holds a few counts of this clone. The chain is built from TRBV28 and TRBJ2-5; a weak D match, TRBD2 (6 bases). The V gene's germline CDR1 is MDHEN and CDR2 SYDVKM. The CDR3 has 13 amino acids. Trimming pared 7 bases from V and 3 bases from J, leaving 12 bases between. The CDR3 nucleotides are TGTGCCAGCACTTACGGGGGTAAAGAGACCCAGTACTTC. It encodes CASTYGGKETQYF.

A few counts support this clone. The V gene is TRBV21-1, the J gene TRBJ2-4; the table's D call of TRBD1 was not tested on the DNA. TRBV21-1 is given as a pseudogene. The CDR3 sequence is 17 residues long. Here the CDR3 reads CASSHPTGVSAKNIQYF. The CDR3 DNA follows: TGTGCCAGCAGTCACCCCACAGGGGTTTCAGCCAAAAACATTCAGTACTTC.

The V gene is TRBV2, the J gene TRBJ1-3, with D hard to call. CDR3 length: 14 residues. V was clipped by 2 bases and J by 0 bases, with 5 bases between them. Germline values: CDR1 SNHLY, CDR2 FYNNEI. The CDR3 bases are TGTGCCAGCAGTGAACAGTTCTCTGGAAACACCATATATTTT. This codes for CASSEQFSGNTIYF.

The V gene is TRBV18, the J gene TRBJ2-1, with D perhaps TRBD1 or TRBD2 (6 bases each). V lost 6 bases and J lost 5, with 17 bases in between. This CDR3 has 15 amino acids. CDR1 and CDR2 (germline): KGHSH, LQKENI. CDR3 loop: CASSPGASVNNEQFF. CDR3 nucleotides: TGTGCCAGCTCCCCGGGGGCGTCAGTTAACAATGAGCAGTTCTTC.

The gene calls are TRBV28 and TRBJ2-5; 8 bases align to TRBD1. J was trimmed by 5 bases and V by 6 bases; bases with no gene match: 14. Germline V gives CDR1 MDHEN, CDR2 SYDVKM. CDR3 size: 16 residues. CDR3 region: CASSPRRTGFRETQYF. The CDR3 bases are TGTGCCAGCAGCCCCCGTCGGACAGGGTTTCGTGAGACCCAGTACTTC.

The chain links TRBV28 to TRBJ2-7; TRBD2 aligns across 7 bases. The CDR3 length is 20 residues. Losses at the gene ends were 6 bases for V and 3 bases for J; bases not matched to a gene: 26. Per the germline V gene, CDR1 is MDHEN and CDR2 is SYDVKM. CDR3 coding DNA: TGTGCCAGCAGCACGGGGGACGCCGGGACTACAAAAACTAAGAACTACGAGCAGTACTTC. As protein: CASSTGDAGTTKTKNYEQYF. The full variable domain, in which reference TRBV28 and TRBJ2-7 provide the parts outside the CDR3, is DVKVTQSSRYLVKRTGEKVFLECVQDMDHENMFWYRQDPGLGLRLIYFSYDVKMKEKGDIPEGYSVSREKKERFSLILESASTNQTSMYLCASSTGDAGTTKTKNYEQYFGPGTRLTVT.

The V gene is TRBV5-1, the J gene TRBJ2-7; D is possibly TRBD1 (5 bases). This CDR3 spans 16 amino acids. V lost 1 base to trimming and J lost 1 base, with 15 bases between them. The germline V gene has CDR1 SGHRS and CDR2 YFSETQ. The CDR3 nucleotides read TGCGCCAGCAGCTTGAGACCAGGGAAGGAGTCCTACGAGCAGTACTTC. Its translation is CASSLRPGKESYEQYF.

Only a few counts were recorded for this clone. The V call is TRBV28, the J call TRBJ1-3; D gene uncertain. Trimming removed 5 bases at V and 3 bases at J, with 11 bases between. CDR1 MDHEN and CDR2 SYDVKM come from the germline V gene. This CDR3 comprises 14 residues. The CDR3 is CASSPADRGNTIYF. CDR3 DNA: TGTGCCAGCAGTCCGGCAGATCGTGGAAACACCATATATTTT.

This chain uses TRBV7-9 with TRBJ2-2; the D is unclear. CDR1 SEHNR and CDR2 FQNEAQ come from the germline V gene (reference sequence). CDR3 length: 14 residues. The V end lost 11 bases, the J end lost 0 bases, and 13 bases lay between the germline ends. The CDR3 DNA reads as TGTGCCGCCTACCCAAACGCGAACACCGGGGAGCTGTTTTTT. Residues: CAAYPNANTGELFF.

This clone came up a few times. The rearrangement uses TRBV10-3 and TRBJ2-3; no clear D gene. Per the germline V gene, CDR1 is ENHRY and CDR2 is SYGVKD. The ends were cut back, 6 bases at V and 0 bases at J, with 10 bases in the middle. This CDR3 is built from 14 residues. In nucleotides, the CDR3 is TGTGCCATCAGGAGTCAGGCAAGCACAGATACGCAGTATTTT. Protein product: CAIRSQASTDTQYF.

This sequence joins TRBV7-2 and TRBJ2-3, with a possible D match to TRBD2 (6 bases). The CDR3 has 16 amino acids. Germline CDR1 SGHTA, CDR2 FQGNSA. Trimming cost V 5 bases and J 0 bases, with 15 bases left between them. The CDR3 is CASSRPYGTSTDTQYF. The CDR3 region has the DNA TGTGCCAGCAGCCGCCCTTACGGGACTAGCACAGATACGCAGTATTTT. Together with reference TRBV7-2 and TRBJ2-3, the CDR3 gives the full variable domain: GAGVSQSPSNKVTEKGKDVELRCDPISGHTALYWYRQSLGQGLEFLIYFQGNSAPDKSGLPSDRFSAERTGGSVSTLTIQRTQQEDSAVYLCASSRPYGTSTDTQYFGPGTRLTVL.